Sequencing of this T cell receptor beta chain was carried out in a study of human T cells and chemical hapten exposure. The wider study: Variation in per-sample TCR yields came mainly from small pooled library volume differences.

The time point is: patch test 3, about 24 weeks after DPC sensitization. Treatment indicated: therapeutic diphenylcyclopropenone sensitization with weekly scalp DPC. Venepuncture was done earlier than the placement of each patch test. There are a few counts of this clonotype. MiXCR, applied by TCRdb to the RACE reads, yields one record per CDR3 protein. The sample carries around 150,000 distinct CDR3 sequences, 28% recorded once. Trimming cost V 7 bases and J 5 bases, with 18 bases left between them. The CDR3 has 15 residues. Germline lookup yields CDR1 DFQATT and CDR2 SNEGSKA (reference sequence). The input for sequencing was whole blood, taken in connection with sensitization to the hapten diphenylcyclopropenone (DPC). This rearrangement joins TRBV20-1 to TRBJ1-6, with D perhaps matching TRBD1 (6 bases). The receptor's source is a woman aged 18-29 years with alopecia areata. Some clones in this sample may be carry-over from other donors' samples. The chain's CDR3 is CSVSEGGFDNSPLHF. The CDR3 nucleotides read TGCAGTGTTTCGGAGGGGGGCTTCGATAATTCACCCCTCCACTTT.